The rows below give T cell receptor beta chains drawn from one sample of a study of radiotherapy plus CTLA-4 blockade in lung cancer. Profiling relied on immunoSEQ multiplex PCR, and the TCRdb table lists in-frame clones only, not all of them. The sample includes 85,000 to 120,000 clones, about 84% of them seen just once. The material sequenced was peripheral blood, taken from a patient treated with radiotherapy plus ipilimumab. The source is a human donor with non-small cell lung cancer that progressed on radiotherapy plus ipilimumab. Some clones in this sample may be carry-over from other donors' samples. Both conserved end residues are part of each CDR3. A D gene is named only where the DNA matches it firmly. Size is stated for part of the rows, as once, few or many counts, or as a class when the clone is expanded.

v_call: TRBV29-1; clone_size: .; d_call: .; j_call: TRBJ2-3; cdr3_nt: TGCAGCGTTGAAGATATCACTTTAAAATACACAGATACGCAGTATTTT; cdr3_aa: CSVEDITLKYTDTQYF
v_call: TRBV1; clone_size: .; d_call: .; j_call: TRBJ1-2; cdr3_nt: TGCACCAGCAGCCATCCCCAGGTCTATGGCTACACCTTC; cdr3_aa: CTSSHPQVYGYTF
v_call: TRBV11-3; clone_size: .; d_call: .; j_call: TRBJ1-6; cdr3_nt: TGTGCCAGCAGCATCGCGGGACAAGATTCACCCCTCCACTTT; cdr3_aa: CASSIAGQDSPLHF
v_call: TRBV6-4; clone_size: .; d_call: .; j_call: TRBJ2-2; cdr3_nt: TGTGCCAGCAGTGACGGTCTTGACACCGGGGAGCTGTTTTTT; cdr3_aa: CASSDGLDTGELFF
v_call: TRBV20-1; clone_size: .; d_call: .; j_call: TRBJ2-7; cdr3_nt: TGCAGTGCCAAAGAAACTTACGAGCAGTACTTC; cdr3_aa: CSAKETYEQYF
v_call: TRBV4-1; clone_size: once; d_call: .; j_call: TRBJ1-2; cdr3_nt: TGCGCCAGCAGCCCCCGGGTCGAATTTAGTGCTAACTATGGCTACACCTTC; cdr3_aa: CASSPRVEFSANYGYTF
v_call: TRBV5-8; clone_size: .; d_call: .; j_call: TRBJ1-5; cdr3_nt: TGTGCCAGCAGCTCGTATCTGGGGGACGCCGCAAATCAGCCCCAGCATTTT; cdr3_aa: CASSSYLGDAANQPQHF
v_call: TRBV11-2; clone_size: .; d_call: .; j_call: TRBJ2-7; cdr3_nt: TGTGCCAGCAGCTTAGTACCAGGAACCTACGAGCAGTACTTC; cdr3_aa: CASSLVPGTYEQYF
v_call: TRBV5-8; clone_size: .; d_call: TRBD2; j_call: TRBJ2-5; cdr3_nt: TGTGCCAGCAGCCCGGGACTAGCGGGGGGGCCGAAAGAGACCCAGTACTTC; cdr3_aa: CASSPGLAGGPKETQYF
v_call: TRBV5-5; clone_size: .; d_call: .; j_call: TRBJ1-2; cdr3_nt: TGTGCCAGCAGCCTCAGGGCCGCAAACTATGGCTACACCTTC; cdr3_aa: CASSLRAANYGYTF
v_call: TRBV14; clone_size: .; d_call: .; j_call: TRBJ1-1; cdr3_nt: TGTGCCAGCAGCCAAGAGCTAGGGGCGGGTGAAGCTTTCTTT; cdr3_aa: CASSQELGAGEAFF
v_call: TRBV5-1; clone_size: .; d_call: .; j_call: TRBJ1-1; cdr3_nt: TGCGCCAGCAGCTTGTACCGGGGAATTACTGAAGCTTTCTTT; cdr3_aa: CASSLYRGITEAFF
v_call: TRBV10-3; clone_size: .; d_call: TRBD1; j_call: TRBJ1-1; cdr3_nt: TGTGCCATCAGAGATTCAGGGGGCTACACTGAAGCTTTCTTT; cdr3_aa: CAIRDSGGYTEAFF
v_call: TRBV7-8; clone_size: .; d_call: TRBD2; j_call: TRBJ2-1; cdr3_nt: TGTGCCAGCAGTCCGGGACTAGCGGGGGCCCCCTACAATGAGCAGTTCTTC; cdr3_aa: CASSPGLAGAPYNEQFF
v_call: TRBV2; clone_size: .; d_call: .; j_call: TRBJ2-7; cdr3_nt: TGTGCCAGCAGTGACCAGGGTTTAGGGTACGAGCAGTACTTC; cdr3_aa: CASSDQGLGYEQYF
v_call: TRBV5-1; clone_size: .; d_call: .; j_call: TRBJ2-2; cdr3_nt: TGCGCCAGCAACTTGGTGGGGACCAACACCGGGGAGCTGTTTTTT; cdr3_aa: CASNLVGTNTGELFF
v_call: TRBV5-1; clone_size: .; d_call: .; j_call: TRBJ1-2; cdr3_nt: TGCGCCAGCAGCGTCTCGGGTTTGGACTATGGCTACACCTTC; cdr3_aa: CASSVSGLDYGYTF
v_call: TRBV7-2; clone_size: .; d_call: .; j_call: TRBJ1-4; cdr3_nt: TGTGCCAGCAGCTTAATGGGGGCAGCAACTAATGAAAAACTGTTTTTT; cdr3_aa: CASSLMGAATNEKLFF
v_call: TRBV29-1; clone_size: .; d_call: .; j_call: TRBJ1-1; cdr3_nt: TGCAGCCCGAGGGTGGGCACTGAAGCTTTCTTT; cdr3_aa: CSPRVGTEAFF
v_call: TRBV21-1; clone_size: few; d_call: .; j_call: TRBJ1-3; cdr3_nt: TGTGCCACCCAGTGGGAGTGGTCTGGAAACACCATATATTTT; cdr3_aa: CATQWEWSGNTIYF
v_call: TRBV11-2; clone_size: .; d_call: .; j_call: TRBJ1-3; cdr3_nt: TGTGCCAGCAGCTTCTACGGAGGCGCCGGAAACACCATATATTTT; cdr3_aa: CASSFYGGAGNTIYF
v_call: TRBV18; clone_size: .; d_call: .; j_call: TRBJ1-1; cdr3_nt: TGTGCCAGCTCAACGAATGGGGGTCAAACTGAAGCTTTCTTT; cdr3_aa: CASSTNGGQTEAFF
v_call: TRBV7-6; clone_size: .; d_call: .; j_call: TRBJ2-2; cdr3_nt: TGTGCCAGCGAAGGGGCGAACACCGGGGAGCTGTTTTTT; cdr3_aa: CASEGANTGELFF
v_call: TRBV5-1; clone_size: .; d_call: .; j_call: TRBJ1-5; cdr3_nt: TGCGCCAGCAGCCCGGATAGCAATCAGCCCCAGCATTTT; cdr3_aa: CASSPDSNQPQHF
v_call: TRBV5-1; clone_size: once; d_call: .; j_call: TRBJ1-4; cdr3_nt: TGCGCCAGCAGCCCGGGTGTTAGTATGGGAGGGAGTGAAAAACTGTTTTTT; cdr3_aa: CASSPGVSMGGSEKLFF
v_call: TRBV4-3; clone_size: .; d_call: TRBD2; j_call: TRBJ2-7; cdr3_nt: TGCGCCAGCAGCCAACTAGCGGGGGCCTCGAGGAAGCAGTACTTC; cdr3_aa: CASSQLAGASRKQYF
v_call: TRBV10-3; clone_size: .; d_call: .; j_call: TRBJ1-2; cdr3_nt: TGTGCCATCAGCGACCCCTATGGCTACACCTTC; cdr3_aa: CAISDPYGYTF
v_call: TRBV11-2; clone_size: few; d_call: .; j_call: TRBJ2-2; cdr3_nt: TGTGCCAGCAGCTTAACTAGCAACAGGGGTGACACCGGGGAGCTGTTTTTT; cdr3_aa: CASSLTSNRGDTGELFF
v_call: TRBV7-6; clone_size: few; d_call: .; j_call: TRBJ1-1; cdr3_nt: TGTGCCAGCAGCTTAGGACCGGACAGGAACACTGAAGCTTTCTTT; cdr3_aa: CASSLGPDRNTEAFF
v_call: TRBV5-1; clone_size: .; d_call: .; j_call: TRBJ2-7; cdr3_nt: TGCGCCAGCAGCTTGGCCGAGGGATTGACCTACGAGCAGTACTTC; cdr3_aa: CASSLAEGLTYEQYF
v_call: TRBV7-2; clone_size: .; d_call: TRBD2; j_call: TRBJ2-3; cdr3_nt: TGTGCCAGCAGCTTACGGCTAGCGGGGGGGGCAGATACGCAGTATTTT; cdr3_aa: CASSLRLAGGADTQYF
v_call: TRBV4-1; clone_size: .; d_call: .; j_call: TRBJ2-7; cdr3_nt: TGCGCCAGCAGCCAACCACCGAAGGGACAAGGACTCTACGAGCAGTACTTC; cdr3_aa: CASSQPPKGQGLYEQYF
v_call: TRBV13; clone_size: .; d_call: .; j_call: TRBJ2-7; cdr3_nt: TGTGCCAGCAGCCCCAGCTCCTACGAGCAGTACTTC; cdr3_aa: CASSPSSYEQYF
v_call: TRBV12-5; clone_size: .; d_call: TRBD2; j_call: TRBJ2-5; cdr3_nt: TGTGCTAGTGGTCCAACCGCGGGGGGTGCCCGGGAGACCCAGTACTTC; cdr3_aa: CASGPTAGGARETQYF
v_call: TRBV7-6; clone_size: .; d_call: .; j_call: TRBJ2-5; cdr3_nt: TGTGCCAGCAGCCCGTTAGTAGGTCTGACGGGGACCCAGTACTTC; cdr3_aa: CASSPLVGLTGTQYF
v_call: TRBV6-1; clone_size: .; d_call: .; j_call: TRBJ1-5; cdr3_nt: TGTGCCAGCAGTGAAGCCCCTGACACCCATAGCAATCAGCCCCAGCATTTT; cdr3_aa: CASSEAPDTHSNQPQHF
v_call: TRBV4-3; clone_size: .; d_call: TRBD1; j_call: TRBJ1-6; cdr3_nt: TGCGCCAGCAGCCTAGGAGAGGACAGGGTTTCACCCCTCCACTTT; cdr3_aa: CASSLGEDRVSPLHF
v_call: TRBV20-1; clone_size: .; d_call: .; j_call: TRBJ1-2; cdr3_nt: TGCAGTGCTCCCCGGCCTTACACCTTC; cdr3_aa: CSAPRPYTF
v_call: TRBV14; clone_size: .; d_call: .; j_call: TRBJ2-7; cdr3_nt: TGTGCCAGCAGCCAAGATTGGGGACAAGCCTACGAGCAGTACTTC; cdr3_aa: CASSQDWGQAYEQYF